This TCR beta chain was captured by sequencing in a study of blood T cell repertoires in COVID-19. Study-level information: Samples came from the United States, Italy and Spain, spanning acute and convalescent COVID-19.

Repertoires were generated with immunoSEQ multiplex PCR, while TCRdb's copy carries only in-frame clones and drops some. The sample includes some 160,000 clones, about 83% of them seen just once. The germline gives CDR1 SGHTA, CDR2 FQGTGA. CDR3 length: 14 amino acids. The junction had 3 bases not matched to a gene; V was cut back by 5 bases and J by 3 bases. Material: peripheral blood. The receptor comes from a woman in her seventies with COVID-19, enrolled during active disease. The gene calls are TRBV7-3 and TRBJ2-3, with 9 bases fitting TRBD2. The CDR3 here is CASSTLAGTDTQYF. CDR3 DNA sequence: TGTGCCAGCAGCACCCTAGCGGGGACAGATACGCAGTATTTT.